These 30 T cell receptor beta chains were sequenced from one sample in a study of shared clonotypes between healthy human individuals. Profiling relied on immunoSEQ multiplex PCR, and the TCRdb table lists in-frame clones only, not all of them. The table lists about 2.5 million clones, about 90% of them singletons. Sequencing was performed on naive CD4+ T cells from PBMCs. Subset denoted: CD45RA+ positively selected. These receptors were obtained from a man aged 18 to 29 in good health. Some clones in this sample may be carry-over from other donors' samples.

This chain links TRBV28 with TRBJ2-3, with D perhaps being TRBD1 or TRBD2 (5 bases each). CDR3 size: 16 residues. V lost 4 bases to trimming and J lost 0 bases, with 14 bases between them. Germline assignment: CDR1 MDHEN and CDR2 SYDVKM. CDR3 coding DNA: TGTGCCAGCAGTTCCCCGACGGGACCTAGCACAGATACGCAGTATTTT. Translation: CASSSPTGPSTDTQYF.

Concerning this clone itself: The identical CDR3 is also encoded by other nucleotide sequences in the sample. The V gene is TRBV7-3, the J gene TRBJ2-3, with unresolved D. Germline V CDR1 and CDR2: SGHTA, FQGTGA. V was cut by 0 bases and J by 2 bases, with 6 bases left in between. CDR3 length: 14 amino acids. The CDR3 nucleotides read TGTGCCAGCAGCTTAACAGGCGACACAGATACGCAGTATTTT. Translation gives CASSLTGDTDTQYF.

The chain joins TRBV11-1 to TRBJ2-7, with TRBD2 identical over 14 bases. CDR1 and CDR2 from the germline V gene are SGHAT and FQDESV (reference sequence). This CDR3 is 15 amino acids long. V gave up 5 bases and J gave up 6 bases; unmatched junction bases: 6. The chain's CDR3 is CASSAPGLAGVEQYF. The CDR3 coding sequence is TGTGCCAGCAGCGCGCCGGGACTAGCGGGAGTCGAGCAGTACTTC. The variable domain in full, completed from reference TRBV11-1 and TRBJ2-7, reads EAEVAQSPRYKITEKSQAVAFWCDPISGHATLYWYRQILGQGPELLVQFQDESVVDDSQLPKDRFSAERLKGVDSTLKIQPAELGDSAMYLCASSAPGLAGVEQYFGPGTRLTVT.

This clone was seen only once. The chain has TRBV15 and TRBJ1-1; D is unclear. Germline CDR1 and CDR2: LNHNV and YYDKDF (reference sequence). V lost 1 base and J lost 1, with 7 bases in between. CDR3 size: 14 residues. The CDR3: CATSRGSQNTEAFF. The DNA of the CDR3 is TGTGCCACCAGCAGAGGTTCTCAGAACACTGAAGCTTTCTTT. The entire variable domain, with the rest obtained from reference TRBV15 and TRBJ1-1, is as follows: DAMVIQNPRYQVTQFGKPVTLSCSQTLNHNVMYWYQQKSSQAPKLLFHYYDKDFNNEADTPDNFQSRRPNTSFCFLDIRSPGLGDTAMYLCATSRGSQNTEAFFGQGTRLTVV.

The chain combines TRBV2 with TRBJ1-3; possibly TRBD1 for D (6 bases). Looked up from germline, CDR1 is SNHLY and CDR2 is FYNNEI. Trimming took off 0 bases at V and 0 bases at J, with 6 bases between the two ends. This CDR3 has 15 residues. The CDR3 sequence: CASSEARGSGNTIYF. In DNA, the CDR3 is TGTGCCAGCAGTGAAGCCAGGGGCTCTGGAAACACCATATATTTT.

This clone was observed a single time. The J gene is TRBJ1-4, the V gene TRBV6-6; D possibly corresponds to TRBD1 (5 bases). V was shortened by 6 bases and J by 0 bases, with 11 bases between the two germline ends. From germline, CDR1 is MNHNY and CDR2 SVGAGI (reference sequence). The CDR3 has 15 amino acids. CDR3 in amino acids: CASRPGSATNEKLFF. As DNA, the CDR3 is TGTGCCAGCAGACCAGGGAGTGCAACTAATGAAAAACTGTTTTTT.

This sequence joins TRBV7-2 and TRBJ1-2; D gene ambiguous. Germline values: CDR1 SGHTA, CDR2 FQGNSA. The CDR3 spans 13 residues. Deletions cut 3 bases from V and 7 bases from J, with 12 bases between. CDR3 residues: CASSFAQFSGYTF. As DNA, the CDR3 is TGTGCCAGCAGCTTCGCGCAGTTCAGTGGCTACACCTTC.

The chain combines TRBV29-1 with TRBJ2-1; D is perhaps TRBD2 (6 bases). Germline loops: CDR1 SQVTM, CDR2 ANQGSEA. This CDR3 has 10 residues. The CDR3 sequence is CILKGSGEFF. The CDR3 DNA sequence: TGCATCCTGAAGGGGTCGGGGGAGTTCTTC.

V gene TRBV7-2 combines with J gene TRBJ1-5, with TRBD1 as a possible D gene (5 bases). V was shortened by 0 bases and J by 4 bases, with 13 bases between the two germline ends. CDR1 is SGHTA, CDR2 FQGNSA, per germline. The CDR3 is 16 residues long. This CDR3 is CASSLAPGTANQPQHF. In DNA, the CDR3 is TGTGCCAGCAGCTTAGCCCCCGGGACGGCGAATCAGCCCCAGCATTTT.

The chain employs TRBV2 and TRBJ1-4; TRBD1 might be the D (5 bases). There are 14 residues in the CDR3. Germline CDR1 and CDR2: SNHLY and FYNNEI. With 5 bases removed from V and 8 bases from J, the gap between germline ends came to 15 bases. The CDR3 DNA is TGTGCCAGCAGTCGAGGACAAACGCGGGAAAAACTGTTTTTT. Its protein is CASSRGQTREKLFF.

This rearrangement joins TRBV10-3 to TRBJ1-4; no clear D gene. CDR1 is ENHRY, CDR2 SYGVKD, per germline. This CDR3 region has 13 residues. V was pared by 9 bases and J by 5 bases, with 13 bases between. The CDR3 protein is CAISKSRNEKLFF. CDR3 DNA: TGTGCCATAAGTAAGAGTCGGAATGAAAAACTGTTTTTT.

The rearrangement links TRBV28 to TRBJ1-2, with TRBD1 identical over 7 bases. Trimming at V came to 0 bases and at J to 4 bases, leaving 5 bases not matched to a gene. This CDR3 is 15 amino acids long. Germline V gives CDR1 MDHEN, CDR2 SYDVKM. CDR3 nucleotide sequence: TGTGCCAGCAGTTTATGGGGCAGGGGGTCCTATGGCTACACCTTC. It yields the protein CASSLWGRGSYGYTF.

CDR3: CASSFRGDDGTQYF. The CDR3 nucleotides read TGTGCCAGCAGCTTCCGAGGGGATGATGGGACCCAGTACTTC. The V and J genes are TRBV5-4 and TRBJ2-5; D may correspond to TRBD1 or TRBD2 (5 bases each). Trimming took off 2 bases at V and 7 bases at J, with 15 bases between the two ends. Germline-derived CDR1 and CDR2 are SGHNT and YYREEE (reference sequence). The CDR3 loop spans 14 amino acids.

This sequence joins TRBV7-3 and TRBJ2-2; D is unclear. The germline V and J ends were trimmed by 3 bases and 8 bases, with 10 bases remaining between them. There are 13 residues in the CDR3. The germline V gene has CDR1 SGHTA and CDR2 FQGTGA. CDR3 sequence: CASSLRSGGELFF. In DNA, the CDR3 is TGTGCCAGCAGCTTGCGATCTGGAGGGGAGCTGTTTTTT.

This clone was recorded only once. The chain couples TRBV5-1 to TRBJ2-1, with 12 bases lining up with TRBD2. Germline V gene data show CDR1 as SGHRS and CDR2 as YFSETQ. This CDR3 has 20 amino acids. Losses at the gene ends were 3 bases for V and 0 bases for J; bases not matched to a gene: 13. CDR3 region: CASSSLVIGGLAGSYNEQFF. The DNA for the CDR3 is TGCGCCAGCAGCTCGTTGGTCATTGGGGGACTAGCGGGCTCCTACAATGAGCAGTTCTTC.

This chain links TRBV28 with TRBJ2-1; D may be TRBD1 or TRBD2 (5 bases each). The V end was cut by 8 bases, the J end by 7 bases, with 24 bases between. Germline CDR1 is MDHEN and CDR2 is SYDVKM. The CDR3 consists of 16 residues. The CDR3: CASVQARGRPGNEQFF. CDR3 DNA: TGTGCCAGCGTACAGGCTCGGGGCCGCCCGGGGAATGAGCAGTTCTTC.

The chain uses TRBV20-1 and TRBJ2-3; 8 bases line up with TRBD1. The CDR3 totals 11 residues. The V segment lost 4 bases and the J segment 8 bases; nucleotides outside the gene matches: 2. The germline V gene has CDR1 DFQATT and CDR2 SNEGSKA (reference sequence). This CDR3 is CSATDRATQYF. In DNA, the CDR3 is TGCAGTGCTACGGACAGGGCTACGCAGTATTTT.

The rearrangement uses TRBV20-1 and TRBJ2-7; TRBD1 is a possible D gene (6 bases). Trimming took off 5 bases at V and 9 bases at J, with 11 bases between the two ends. The CDR3 totals 10 residues. Germline values: CDR1 DFQATT, CDR2 SNEGSKA (reference sequence). This chain's CDR3 is CSAHRATQYF. DNA of the CDR3: TGCAGTGCTCACAGGGCAACGCAGTACTTC.

This clone was counted between two and nine times. The same CDR3 can be traced to other DNA sequences in this sample. V gene TRBV10-3 combines with J gene TRBJ2-7, with 10 bases aligning to TRBD2. Germline V CDR1 and CDR2: ENHRY, SYGVKD. Losses at the gene ends were 5 bases for V and 2 bases for J; bases not matched to a gene: 3. CDR3 length equals 14 residues. The CDR3 spells CAISRTSGPYEQYF. The CDR3 DNA reads TGTGCCATCAGTAGGACTAGCGGACCCTACGAGCAGTACTTC.

This clone was seen a few times. The chain uses TRBV10-3 and TRBJ1-1, with D tentatively TRBD1 (5 bases). CDR1 and CDR2 (germline): ENHRY, SYGVKD. V gave up 8 bases and J gave up 1 base, with 11 bases separating them. The CDR3 length is 13 residues. The CDR3 here is CAIQGAENTEAFF. The CDR3 DNA sequence: TGTGCCATCCAGGGAGCCGAGAACACTGAAGCTTTCTTT.

The gene calls are TRBV11-1 and TRBJ2-3; no definite D call. This CDR3 spans 13 amino acids. Germline V lookup: CDR1 SGHAT, CDR2 FQDESV (reference sequence). The ends were cut back, 5 bases at V and 4 bases at J, with 10 bases in the middle. The CDR3 nucleotides are TGTGCCAGCAGCGCCACAATCTCAGATACGCAGTATTTT. It specifies CASSATISDTQYF.

The genes are TRBV18 and TRBJ2-2; tentatively, D is TRBD1 (6 bases). V lost 3 bases and J lost 4, with 12 bases in between. From germline, CDR1 is KGHSH and CDR2 LQKENI. The length of the CDR3 is 15 residues. The CDR3 loop is CASSPPDSPTGELFF. The CDR3 coding sequence is TGTGCCAGCTCACCCCCGGACAGCCCCACCGGGGAGCTGTTTTTT.

The V and J genes are TRBV25-1 and TRBJ1-6, with a possible D match to TRBD1 (6 bases). The germline V gene encodes CDR1 MGHDK and CDR2 SYGVNS. This CDR3 has 13 residues. Trimming left V 10 bases short and J 7 bases short, with 14 bases between. In nucleotides, the CDR3 is TGTGCCACCACCCCGGGACACAATTCACCCCTCCACTTT. As protein: CATTPGHNSPLHF.

In nucleotides, the CDR3 is TGTGCCAGCAGCCTACTCCCTAGCGAAGCTTTCTTT. As protein: CASSLLPSEAFF. The V gene is TRBV28, the J gene TRBJ1-1; D ambiguous. CDR1 is MDHEN and CDR2 is SYDVKM in the germline V gene. This CDR3 region has 12 residues. Deletions cut 6 bases from V and 8 bases from J, with 13 bases between.

This chain uses TRBV28 with TRBJ2-5; 7 nucleotides align to TRBD1. Germline CDR1 and CDR2: MDHEN and SYDVKM. This CDR3 has 15 residues. Trimming took 4 bases from V and 1 from J; bases not matched to a gene: 6. The CDR3 protein is CASSSGTAFQETQYF. The CDR3 DNA reads as TGTGCCAGCAGTTCCGGGACAGCCTTCCAAGAGACCCAGTACTTC.

This rearrangement joins TRBV5-1 to TRBJ2-3, with TRBD1 matching over 7 bases. V shed 3 bases, J shed 9 bases, and the junction held 7 bases outside the gene matches. Germline V gene lookup returns CDR1 SGHRS and CDR2 YFSETQ. This CDR3 spans 13 amino acids. The CDR3 DNA reads as TGCGCCAGCAGCTGGGACAGCACGGAGACGCAGTATTTT. Translation gives CASSWDSTETQYF.

With regard to this clone: The same CDR3 also results from other DNA sequences found in this sample. The CDR3 nucleotides are TGTGCCAGCAGTTACTCAAGGACAACCTACGAGCAGTACTTC. It encodes CASSYSRTTYEQYF. J is TRBJ2-7 and V is TRBV6-6; D possibly corresponds to TRBD1 (5 bases). The CDR3 is 14 amino acids. V lost 0 bases to trimming and J lost 2 bases, with 8 bases between them. Germline V lookup: CDR1 MNHNY, CDR2 SVGAGI (reference sequence).

This chain joins TRBV7-3 and TRBJ2-2; possibly TRBD2 for D (6 bases). Trimming pared 5 bases from V and 0 bases from J, leaving 10 bases between. The CDR3 runs to 15 residues. CDR1 and CDR2 (germline): SGHTA, FQGTGA. The CDR3 is CASSPAGANTGELFF. In DNA, the CDR3 is TGTGCCAGCAGCCCAGCGGGTGCGAACACCGGGGAGCTGTTTTTT.

The chain recombines TRBV11-3 with TRBJ2-7; the D gene is possibly TRBD2 (6 bases). The CDR3 sequence is 13 residues long. Germline CDR1 and CDR2: SGHNT and YENEEA. The V end lost 5 bases, the J end lost 5 bases, and 13 bases lay between the germline ends. The CDR3 DNA reads as TGTGCCAGCAGCGAGAGGTGGGGGGACGAGCAGTACTTC. Its translation is CASSERWGDEQYF.

V usage is TRBV10-3 and J usage is TRBJ1-1, with a possible D match to TRBD1 (5 bases). The length of the CDR3 is 15 residues. V lost 11 bases, J lost 0 bases, and 19 bases lay in between. Germline CDR1 is ENHRY and CDR2 is SYGVKD. The CDR3 DNA sequence: TGTGCCTCGAGTACGGGACGGCAAATGAACACTGAAGCTTTCTTT. Translated: CASSTGRQMNTEAFF.